This record looks at one T cell receptor beta chain sequence and its context. Antigen specificity is unknown. The entry originates in a study of cytomegalovirus exposure and HLA in healthy donors. Study observations and caveats: Later on, an analysis showed TCR association rates differing by HLA locus, with DRB1 the most and HLA-C the fewest.

V lost 0 bases to trimming and J lost 1 base; unmatched junction nucleotides: 2. Germline V gene data show CDR1 as SGHRS and CDR2 as YFSETQ. There are 15 residues in the CDR3. The PCR was carried out with 60 Vbeta primers and 13 Jbeta primers. The protocol was immunoSEQ multiplex PCR, while the TCRdb copy is restricted to in-frame clones and leaves out a portion. The sample has about 140,000 clones, around four fifths seen once; the top ten hold approximately 1.3%. Sequencing was done on a sample of PBMCs. The sequence was collected from a male donor in good health and CMV-seropositive. The chain is built from TRBV5-1 and TRBJ2-3; 7 positions match TRBD2. The DNA for the CDR3 is TGCGCCAGCAGCTTGGAGCTAGCGGGCACAGATACGCAGTATTTT. Its translation: CASSLELAGTDTQYF.